The 19 T cell receptor beta chains listed next were all sequenced from one sample in a study of Graves' ophthalmopathy and Graves' hyperthyroidism. For repertoire sequencing, the TCR beta CDR3 regions were amplified from RNA transcripts. Amplification began with first-round RT-PCR using HTBI primers, then second-round multiplex PCR was performed. From the multiplex PCR reads, TCRdb called clonotypes with MiXCR, one entry per CDR3 protein. The sample contains about 740,000 distinct CDR3 sequences, roughly two fifths of which appear only once. The sample consisted of peripheral blood. The source is an adult man with Graves' ophthalmopathy.

V usage is TRBV12-3 or TRBV12-4 and J usage is TRBJ1-5; D uncertain. V lost 1 base and J lost 8, with 6 bases in between. The CDR3 runs 12 residues. The CDR3 region has the DNA TGTGCCAGCAGTTTAGAAAGGGAGCCCCAGCATTTT. It specifies CASSLEREPQHF.

This clonotype has more than one count but fewer than ten. The DNA for the CDR3 is TGTGCCAGCAGCCAACACGGACAGGACAATCAGCCCCAGCATTTT. Amino acid sequence: CASSQHGQDNQPQHF. The chain joins TRBV9 to TRBJ1-5; 7 bases are shared with TRBD1. Germline loops: CDR1 SGDLS, CDR2 YYNGEE. The trim removed 4 bases at V and 3 bases at J, leaving 7 bases unmatched. The CDR3 runs 15 residues.

This clonotype was seen only once. The rearrangement links TRBV25-1 to TRBJ1-2, with a weak D call TRBD1 (5 bases). Germline V gene lookup returns CDR1 MGHDK and CDR2 SYGVNS. The CDR3 is 12 residues long. The ends were cut back, 6 bases at V and 13 bases at J, with 18 bases in the middle. Written as DNA, the CDR3 is TGTGCCAGCAGCGTAGAAGGAAGGGGAGGCACCTTC. Encoded protein: CASSVEGRGGTF.

The chain couples TRBV5-4 to TRBJ2-7; D unclear. Germline CDR1 SGHNT, CDR2 YYREEE (reference sequence). Trimming took 4 bases from V and 6 from J, leaving 8 bases between them. CDR3 length: 11 residues. In nucleotides, the CDR3 is TGTGCCAGCAGCAACGGGCCCGAGCAGTACTTC. The encoded protein is CASSNGPEQYF. Complete variable domain (other parts from reference TRBV5-4 and TRBJ2-7): ETGVTQSPTHLIKTRGQQVTLRCSSQSGHNTVSWYQQALGQGPQFIFQYYREEENGRGNFPPRFSGLQFPNYSSELNVNALELDDSALYLCASSNGPEQYFGPGTRLTVT.

The table lists this clonotype with many counts. V gene TRBV2 combines with J gene TRBJ2-7; possibly TRBD2 for D (6 bases). CDR1 is SNHLY, CDR2 FYNNEI, per germline. With 5 bases removed from V and 3 bases from J, the gap between germline ends came to 17 bases. CDR3 length: 15 residues. CDR3: CASSYSTSGGYEQYF. The DNA for the CDR3 is TGTGCCAGCAGTTACTCTACCTCCGGGGGCTACGAGCAGTACTTC.

The chain combines TRBV2 with TRBJ1-5; the D gene is possibly TRBD1 (5 bases). The CDR3 contains 15 residues. Per the germline V gene, CDR1 is SNHLY and CDR2 is FYNNEI. V was shortened by 8 bases and J by 2 bases, with 16 bases between the two germline ends. CDR3 in DNA: TGTGCCAGCCTAAGTTGGGGCGCGGGCAATCAGCCCCAGCATTTT. Its protein is CASLSWGAGNQPQHF.

This clonotype occurred a few times. CDR3 nucleotide sequence: TGTGCCAGCAGTTCGCCCCGGGACAGCTTCTCACCCCTCCACTTT. As protein: CASSSPRDSFSPLHF. This chain joins TRBV9 and TRBJ1-6; TRBD1 matches 7 bases. The CDR3 is made up of 15 amino acids. CDR1 SGDLS and CDR2 YYNGEE come from the germline V gene. After removal of 5 bases from V and 10 bases from J, the junction contained 12 bases not matched to a gene.

On this clonotype: A read error may explain this, as a much larger clone is one base away. The chain couples TRBV14 to TRBJ1-1; possibly TRBD1 for D (6 bases). The germline V and J ends were trimmed by 2 bases and 1 base, with 11 bases remaining between them. The CDR3 runs 15 residues. In germline, CDR1 is SGHDN, CDR2 FVKESK. Here the CDR3 reads CASSQQTGANTEAFF. The CDR3 coding sequence is TGTGCCAGCAGCCAACAGACAGGAGCGAACACTGAAGCTTTCTTT.

This clonotype was counted only a few times. V gene TRBV20-1 combines with J gene TRBJ2-7, with D perhaps matching TRBD2 (6 bases). The CDR3 consists of 14 residues. V dropped 6 bases and J dropped 3 bases, with 18 bases sitting between them. Germline V lookup: CDR1 DFQATT, CDR2 SNEGSKA (reference sequence). CDR3 in DNA: TGCAGTGCCCCGCCACGGGGGTTTGGCTACGAGCAGTACTTC. Protein sequence: CSAPPRGFGYEQYF.

This clonotype was counted at least ten times. The chain employs TRBV28 and TRBJ2-7; the D is unclear. V was clipped by 6 bases and J by 2 bases, with 8 bases between them. Germline CDR1 MDHEN, CDR2 SYDVKM. The CDR3 totals 12 residues. The CDR3 loop reads CASSLLTYEQYF. The DNA for the CDR3 is TGTGCCAGCAGCCTACTAACCTACGAGCAGTACTTC.

This sequence joins TRBV19 and TRBJ2-7; D possibly uses TRBD1 or TRBD2 (5 bases each). V lost 6 bases and J 0 bases, leaving 15 bases between the germline ends. The germline CDR1 and CDR2 sequences are LNHDA and SQIVND (reference sequence). The CDR3 length is 15 residues. CDR3 residues: CASSHRRDGSYEQYF. In nucleotides, the CDR3 is TGTGCCAGTAGCCATCGACGGGACGGCTCCTACGAGCAGTACTTC.

This clonotype showed up just a few times. This rearrangement joins TRBV12-3 or TRBV12-4 to TRBJ1-6; D may be TRBD1 (5 bases). This CDR3 is built from 16 residues. Trimming removed 4 bases at V and 0 bases at J, with 10 bases between. The CDR3 reads CASSWGESSYNSPLHF. The CDR3 DNA reads as TGTGCCAGCAGTTGGGGGGAGAGCTCCTATAATTCACCCCTCCACTTT.

The gene calls are TRBV5-1 and TRBJ1-6; unclear D gene. The CDR3 consists of 14 residues. Between the trimmed V and J ends, which lost 4 bases and 10 bases, there was a span of 15 bases. Germline lookup yields CDR1 SGHRS and CDR2 YFSETQ. This chain's CDR3 is CASSIQMVDSPLHF. The CDR3 coding sequence is TGCGCCAGCAGCATACAGATGGTGGACTCACCCCTCCACTTT.

The chain links TRBV25-1 to TRBJ2-2; D remains unclear. V dropped 6 bases and J dropped 4 bases, with 18 bases sitting between them. In germline, CDR1 is MGHDK, CDR2 SYGVNS. The length of the CDR3 is 16 residues. The CDR3 DNA reads TGTGCCAGCAGCTTGTTAGGGCCTATAGGCACCGGGGAGCTGTTTTTT. Its translation is CASSLLGPIGTGELFF.

The V and J genes are TRBV25-1 and TRBJ2-2; D gene uncertain. Germline-derived CDR1 and CDR2 are MGHDK and SYGVNS. V was shortened by 9 bases and J by 0 bases, with 11 bases between the two germline ends. CDR3 length: 14 amino acids. The DNA for the CDR3 is TGTGCCAGTAGTATCTTCCCGAACACCGGGGAGCTGTTTTTT. This codes for CASSIFPNTGELFF.

This clonotype has a count of ten or more. The V call is TRBV19, the J call TRBJ1-5; no definite D call. Deletions cut 4 bases from V and 4 bases from J, with 8 bases between. This CDR3 contains 13 residues. Germline lookup yields CDR1 LNHDA and CDR2 SQIVND (reference sequence). CDR3 residues: CASSSQRNQPQHF. CDR3 bases: TGTGCCAGTAGTAGCCAGAGGAATCAGCCCCAGCATTTT. The full variable domain, in which reference TRBV19 and TRBJ1-5 provide the parts outside the CDR3, is DGGITQSPKYLFRKEGQNVTLSCEQNLNHDAMYWYRQDPGQGLRLIYYSQIVNDFQKGDIAEGYSVSREKKESFPLTVTSAQKNPTAFYLCASSSQRNQPQHFGDGTRLSIL.

This rearrangement joins TRBV29-1 to TRBJ1-4, with 7 bases fitting TRBD1. The CDR3 runs to 13 residues. CDR1 is SQVTM, CDR2 ANQGSEA, per germline. V shed 8 bases, J shed 4 bases, and the junction held 7 bases outside the gene matches. The CDR3 bases are TGCAGCTTCCGACAGGGCGTTAATGAAAAACTGTTTTTT. Amino acid sequence: CSFRQGVNEKLFF.

The chain joins TRBV11-2 to TRBJ1-6; the D gene is possibly TRBD1 (6 bases). V lost 6 bases to trimming and J lost 8 bases, with 17 bases between them. Germline CDR1 is SGHAT and CDR2 is FQNNGV. The CDR3 loop spans 15 amino acids. The CDR3 here is CASSLQGEGDSPLHF. The CDR3 region has the DNA TGTGCCAGCAGTTTACAGGGAGAGGGTGATTCACCCCTCCACTTT.

Worth noting for this clonotype: As the CDR3 is not closed by the conserved phenylalanine or tryptophan, this likely results from a read error. The CDR3 bases are TGTGCCAGCAGCTTAGCGTCTTCTTTAGGGGGCGGCTACACCCTC. Translated, it gives CASSLASSLGGGYTL. The V call is TRBV7-2, the J call TRBJ1-2; 7 bases are a match to TRBD1. Germline CDR1 reads SGHTA; CDR2 reads FQGNSA. The length of the CDR3 is 15 residues. V dropped 0 bases and J dropped 8; count of bases not matched to a gene: 9.